This T cell receptor (beta chain) derives from a study of T cells in Graves' hyperthyroidism and ophthalmopathy. Points from the study as a whole: Most thyroid-expanded clonotypes above 0.001 were also found in blood.

From RNA transcripts, TCR beta CDR3 regions were amplified. Primed by the HTBI set, a first-round RT-PCR was run on the TCR CDR3. TCRdb processed the multiplex PCR reads anew with MiXCR; each CDR3 protein has one entry. This repertoire shows around 250,000 distinct CDR3 sequences, 13% to 15% found once; its top ten account for 13%. V lost 3 bases and J lost 2; bases outside the gene matches: 8. The V gene's germline CDR1 is MGHRA and CDR2 YSYEKL. The CDR3 sequence is 16 residues long. About this clonotype itself: Its antigen is unknown.

Patients aged 18 to 65 had newly diagnosed hyperthyroidism of under 2 months' duration. Source material for PBMCs was about 10 ml fresh peripheral blood. This receptor was identified in a woman aged 35 to 49 with Graves' hyperthyroidism that later progressed to Graves' ophthalmopathy. V and J are TRBV4-1 and TRBJ2-3; TRBD2 matches at 7 bases. The sample consisted of blood. CDR3 residues: CASSHRKGDYTDTQYF. CDR3 coding DNA: TGCGCCAGCAGCCATCGAAAAGGGGACTACACAGATACGCAGTATTTT.